These T cell receptor beta chains were read from a single sample in a study of blood T cell repertoires in COVID-19. Profiling relied on immunoSEQ multiplex PCR, and the TCRdb table lists in-frame clones only, not all of them. Found here are under 300,000 clones, 86% of them singletons; the top ten hold 2.5% to 3%. Sequences were obtained from peripheral blood. The receptors originated from a woman aged 30 to 39 with active or convalescent COVID-19. Both conserved end residues are part of each CDR3. A D gene is named only where the DNA matches it firmly. Size values are once, few and many counts, or a class for expanded clones, and some rows have none.

j_call v_call d_call clone_size cdr3_aa cdr3_nt
TRBJ1-2 TRBV6-5 - few CASSYSGYGYTF TGTGCCAGCAGTTATTCGGGCTATGGCTACACCTTC
TRBJ2-1 TRBV27 TRBD2 - CASSLRLLGGGVYNEQFF TGTGCCAGCAGTTTAAGGCTCCTCGGGGGAGGGGTCTACAATGAGCAGTTCTTC
TRBJ1-1 TRBV13 - - CASSLLGGPGTEAFF TGTGCCAGCAGCTTACTAGGCGGGCCGGGCACTGAAGCTTTCTTT
TRBJ1-4 TRBV6-5 - - CASRGANEKLFF TGTGCCAGCAGGGGGGCGAATGAAAAACTGTTTTTT
TRBJ1-6 TRBV28 - - CASSLGYSPLHF TGTGCCAGCAGTTTGGGCTATTCACCCCTCCACTTT
TRBJ1-1 TRBV2 - - CASSPRGNTEAFF TGTGCCAGCAGCCCTAGGGGGAACACTGAAGCTTTCTTT
TRBJ2-2 TRBV5-1 - - CASSLDRAGAGELFF TGCGCCAGCAGCTTGGACAGGGCGGGGGCCGGGGAGCTGTTTTTT
TRBJ2-1 TRBV4-1 TRBD1 - CASSQDPRGSFSYNEQFF TGCGCCAGCAGCCAAGATCCCAGGGGGAGTTTCTCCTACAATGAGCAGTTCTTC
TRBJ2-7 TRBV7-8 - - CASSLVLLSYEQYF TGTGCCAGCAGCTTAGTTCTTCTCTCCTACGAGCAGTACTTC
TRBJ1-1 TRBV5-1 TRBD1 - CASSLGQGAQNTEAFF TGCGCCAGCAGTCTGGGACAGGGGGCGCAGAACACTGAAGCTTTCTTT
TRBJ1-2 TRBV28 TRBD1 few CASSLSSRGFNGYTF TGTGCCAGCAGTTTATCTAGCAGGGGGTTTAATGGCTACACCTTC
TRBJ2-1 TRBV12-3/TRBV12-4 TRBD2 - CASRLASDNEQFF TGTGCCAGCAGACTAGCGAGCGACAATGAGCAGTTCTTC
TRBJ2-7 TRBV4-2 - - CASSQDLPRDRLYEQYF TGTGCCAGCAGCCAAGATCTACCGCGGGACAGACTCTACGAGCAGTACTTC
TRBJ2-7 TRBV5-8 TRBD1 - CASSPSTGKSYEQYF TGTGCCAGCAGCCCTTCGACAGGGAAGTCCTACGAGCAGTACTTC
TRBJ1-6 TRBV6-1 - - CASSVAGAEGNSPLHF TGTGCCAGCAGTGTGGCAGGGGCAGAGGGTAATTCACCCCTCCACTTT
TRBJ1-6 TRBV5-1 - - CASSPRTDSQNSPLHF TGCGCCAGCAGCCCTCGAACGGACAGTCAAAATTCACCCCTCCACTTT
TRBJ2-1 TRBV5-1 TRBD2 - CASSKGLIHEQFF TGCGCCAGCAGCAAGGGACTAATCCATGAGCAGTTCTTC
TRBJ1-3 TRBV19 - - CASSIGGAGNTIYF TGTGCCAGTAGTATCGGGGGAGCGGGAAACACCATATATTTT
TRBJ1-2 TRBV2 TRBD1 once CASTADRASSYGYTF TGTGCCAGCACCGCTGACAGGGCTTCCAGCTATGGCTACACCTTC
TRBJ1-2 TRBV28 TRBD1 - CASSYQGQVDMGYTF TGTGCCAGCAGCTACCAGGGACAGGTAGATATGGGCTACACCTTC
TRBJ2-2 TRBV7-2 TRBD1 once CASSSRPGTGNTGELFF TGTGCCAGCAGCTCAAGACCCGGGACAGGGAACACCGGGGAGCTGTTTTTT
TRBJ1-2 TRBV9 - - CASSAASSPNYGYTF TGTGCCAGCAGCGCAGCGTCGTCCCCTAACTATGGCTACACCTTC
TRBJ2-1 TRBV28 TRBD2 - CASRSPRAGGSYNEQFF TGTGCCAGCAGGTCTCCTAGGGCGGGGGGATCCTACAATGAGCAGTTCTTC
TRBJ1-5 TRBV6-6 TRBD1 - CATKTGNQPQHF TGTGCCACCAAGACAGGGAACCAGCCCCAGCATTTT
TRBJ2-2 TRBV28 - - CASNPGNTGELFF TGTGCCAGCAATCCGGGAAACACCGGGGAGCTGTTTTTT
TRBJ1-1 TRBV2 - - CASSEQGPTEAFF TGTGCCAGCAGTGAACAGGGGCCCACTGAAGCTTTCTTT
TRBJ2-7 TRBV5-4 TRBD2 - CASSRGDRPYEQYF TGTGCCAGCAGCCGGGGGGACCGGCCTTACGAGCAGTACTTC
TRBJ1-6 TRBV28 - - CASSPTGGLLTSPLHF TGTGCCAGCAGCCCAACCGGGGGTCTCTTAACCTCACCCCTCCACTTT
TRBJ1-4 TRBV2 - - CASNYGGAEKLFF TGTGCCAGCAATTACGGAGGGGCGGAAAAACTGTTTTTT
TRBJ1-3 TRBV30 - - CAWTRIDSYSGNTIYF TGTGCCTGGACCCGTATCGACAGCTACTCTGGAAACACCATATATTTT
TRBJ2-1 TRBV7-3 TRBD2 - CASSRGTKLFF TGTGCCAGCAGCCGCGGGACTAAGCTGTTCTTC
TRBJ2-3 TRBV19 TRBD1 once CASSDRAKSTDTQYF TGTGCCAGTAGCGACAGGGCAAAATCCACAGATACGCAGTATTTT
TRBJ1-5 TRBV19 - - CASTTGGPQHF TGTGCCAGTACCACCGGAGGGCCCCAGCATTTT
TRBJ1-6 TRBV5-4 TRBD1 - CASSLDRGHSPLHF TGTGCCAGCAGCTTGGACAGGGGGCATTCACCCCTCCACTTT
TRBJ1-4 TRBV29-1 TRBD1 few CSVGDRVNEKLFF TGCAGCGTGGGGGACAGAGTCAATGAAAAACTGTTTTTT
TRBJ1-5 TRBV19 TRBD1 - CASSERDRTYSNQPQHF TGTGCCAGTAGCGAAAGGGACAGGACCTATAGCAATCAGCCCCAGCATTTT
TRBJ2-3 TRBV7-2 TRBD1 - CASSYAPLKGAGTDTQYF TGTGCCAGCAGCTATGCCCCCCTGAAGGGGGCGGGCACAGATACGCAGTATTTT
TRBJ2-7 TRBV5-1 - - CASSLTSDGGTYEQYF TGCGCCAGCAGCTTGACAAGTGATGGGGGCACCTACGAGCAGTACTTC
TRBJ2-3 TRBV7-2 - - CASSRTRQRTDTQYF TGTGCCAGCAGCCGGACCCGACAGCGCACAGATACGCAGTATTTT
TRBJ2-3 TRBV5-1 - - CASSLKGFADTQYF TGCGCCAGCAGCCTGAAGGGGTTCGCAGATACGCAGTATTTT
TRBJ1-5 TRBV6-5 - - CASSYSNSGGQPQHF TGTGCCAGCAGTTACTCGAATTCCGGGGGTCAGCCCCAGCATTTT
TRBJ2-1 TRBV7-2 TRBD1 once CASSSDRGSYNEQFF TGTGCCAGCAGCTCCGACAGGGGCTCCTACAATGAGCAGTTCTTC
TRBJ2-1 TRBV24-1 - - CATSDPRGTFDEQFF TGTGCCACCAGTGACCCCAGGGGGACTTTCGATGAGCAGTTCTTC
TRBJ1-6 TRBV6-2/TRBV6-3 TRBD1 - CASSSDRGPYNSPLHF TGTGCCAGCAGTTCGGACAGGGGGCCCTATAATTCACCCCTCCACTTT
TRBJ1-6 TRBV4-1 TRBD1 - CASSLDRVGNSPLHF TGCGCCAGCAGCTTGGACAGGGTAGGAAATTCACCCCTCCACTTT
TRBJ2-4 TRBV18 TRBD1 once CASSQQGARSNIQYF TGTGCCAGCTCACAACAGGGGGCGCGGTCAAACATTCAGTACTTC
TRBJ1-1 TRBV6-5 TRBD1 - CASSYLGQWNTEAFF TGTGCCAGCAGTTACTTGGGACAGTGGAACACTGAAGCTTTCTTT
TRBJ1-5 TRBV10-3 TRBD1 - CAISEEDRGGNQPQHF TGTGCCATCAGTGAGGAAGACAGGGGCGGCAATCAGCCCCAGCATTTT
TRBJ1-1 TRBV7-2 - few CASSLVVNTEAFF TGTGCCAGCAGCTTAGTAGTGAACACTGAAGCTTTCTTT
TRBJ2-3 TRBV4-3 - - CASSQAALALGTDTQYF TGCGCCAGCAGCCAAGCTGCTCTAGCCCTGGGGACAGATACGCAGTATTTT
TRBJ1-4 TRBV5-8 TRBD1 - CASRRQGGEKLFF TGTGCCAGCAGACGACAGGGGGGCGAAAAACTGTTTTTT
TRBJ1-2 TRBV4-3 TRBD1 few CASSRGTGDGYGYTF TGCGCCAGCAGCCGCGGGACAGGGGATGGTTATGGCTACACCTTC
TRBJ1-2 TRBV19 - - CASSIGQGGYTF TGTGCCAGTAGTATCGGCCAGGGCGGCTACACCTTC
TRBJ1-2 TRBV19 - - CASSQAGVTYGYTF TGTGCCAGTAGCCAGGCGGGTGTTACTTATGGCTACACCTTC
TRBJ2-2 TRBV19 - - CATRAGARTGELFF TGTGCCACCCGGGCGGGGGCCCGGACCGGGGAGCTGTTTTTT
TRBJ1-2 TRBV6-1 - few CASSEQGGIYGYTF TGTGCCAGCAGTGAACAGGGTGGTATCTATGGCTACACCTTC
TRBJ2-1 TRBV2 - - CASSDGSYNEQFF TGTGCCAGCAGTGACGGCTCCTACAATGAGCAGTTCTTC
TRBJ1-3 TRBV27 TRBD1 many CASSLSRTGAISGNTIYF TGTGCCAGCAGTCTATCCCGGACAGGGGCCATCTCTGGAAACACCATATATTTT
TRBJ1-2 TRBV5-1 - - CASSLVTGGNYGYTF TGCGCCAGCAGCTTGGTCACGGGGGGTAACTATGGCTACACCTTC
TRBJ2-6 TRBV4-3 - few CASSQEQGSGANVLTF TGCGCCAGCAGCCAAGAACAGGGCTCTGGGGCCAACGTCCTGACTTTC